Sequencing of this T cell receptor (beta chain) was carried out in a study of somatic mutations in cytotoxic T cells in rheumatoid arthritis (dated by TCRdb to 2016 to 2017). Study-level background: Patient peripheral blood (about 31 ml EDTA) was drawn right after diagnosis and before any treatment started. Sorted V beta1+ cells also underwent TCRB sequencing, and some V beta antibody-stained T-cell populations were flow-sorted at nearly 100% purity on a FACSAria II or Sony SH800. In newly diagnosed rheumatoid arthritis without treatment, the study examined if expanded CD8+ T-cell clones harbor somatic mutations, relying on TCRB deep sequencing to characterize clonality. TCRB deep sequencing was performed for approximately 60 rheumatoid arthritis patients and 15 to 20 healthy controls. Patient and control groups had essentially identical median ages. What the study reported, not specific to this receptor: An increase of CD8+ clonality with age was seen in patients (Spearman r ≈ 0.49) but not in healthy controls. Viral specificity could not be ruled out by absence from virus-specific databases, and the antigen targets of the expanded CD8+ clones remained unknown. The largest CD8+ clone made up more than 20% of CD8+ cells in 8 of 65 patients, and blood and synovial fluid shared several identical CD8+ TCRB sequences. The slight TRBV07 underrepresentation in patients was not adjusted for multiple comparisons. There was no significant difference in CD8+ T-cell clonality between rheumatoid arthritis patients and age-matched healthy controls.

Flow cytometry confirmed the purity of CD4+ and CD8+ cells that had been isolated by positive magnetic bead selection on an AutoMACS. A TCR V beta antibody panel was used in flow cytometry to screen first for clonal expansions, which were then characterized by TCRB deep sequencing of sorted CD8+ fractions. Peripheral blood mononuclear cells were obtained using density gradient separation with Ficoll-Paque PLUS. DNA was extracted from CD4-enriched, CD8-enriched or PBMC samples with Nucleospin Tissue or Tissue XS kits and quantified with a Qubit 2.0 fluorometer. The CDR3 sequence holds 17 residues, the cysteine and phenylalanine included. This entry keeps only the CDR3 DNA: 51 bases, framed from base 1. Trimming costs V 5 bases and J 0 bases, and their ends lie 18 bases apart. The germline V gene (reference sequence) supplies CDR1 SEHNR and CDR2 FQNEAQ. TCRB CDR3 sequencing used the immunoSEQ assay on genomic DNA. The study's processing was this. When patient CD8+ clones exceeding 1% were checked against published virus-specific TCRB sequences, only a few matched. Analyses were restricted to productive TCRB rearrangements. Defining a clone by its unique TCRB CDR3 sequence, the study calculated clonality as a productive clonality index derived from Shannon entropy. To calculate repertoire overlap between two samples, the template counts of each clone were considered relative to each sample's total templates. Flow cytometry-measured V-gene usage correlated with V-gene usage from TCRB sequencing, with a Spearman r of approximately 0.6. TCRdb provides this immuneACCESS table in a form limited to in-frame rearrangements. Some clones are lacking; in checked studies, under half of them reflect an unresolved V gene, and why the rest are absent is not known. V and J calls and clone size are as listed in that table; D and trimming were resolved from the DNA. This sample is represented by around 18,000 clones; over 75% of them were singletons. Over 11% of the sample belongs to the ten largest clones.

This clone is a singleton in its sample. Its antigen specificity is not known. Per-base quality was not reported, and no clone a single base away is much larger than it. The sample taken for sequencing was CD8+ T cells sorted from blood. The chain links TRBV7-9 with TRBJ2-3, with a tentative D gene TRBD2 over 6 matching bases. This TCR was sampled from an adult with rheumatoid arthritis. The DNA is TGTGCCAGCAGCCCGCCCTGGGGGGATGATAGCACAGATACGCAGTATTTT. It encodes CASSPPWGDDSTDTQYF.